Listed below are T cell receptor beta chains from one sample, sequenced in a study of blood T cell repertoires in COVID-19. Libraries were prepared by immunoSEQ multiplex PCR; TCRdb keeps only in-frame clonotypes and omits some of them. The sample consists of around 250,000 clones, more than 80% of them appearing once. Sequenced sample: peripheral blood. The receptors shown here come from a woman aged 25 to 39 with active or convalescent COVID-19. Both conserved end residues are part of each CDR3. Fields, in order: clone size, J gene, V gene, D gene, CDR3 DNA, CDR3 protein. The D gene is left open where the match is weak. A clone size is listed for some rows: how often the clone was seen (once, few, many), or a class if it is expanded.

abundance: -
j_gene: TRBJ1-4
v_gene: TRBV19
d_gene: -
CDR3nt: TGTGCCAGTAGTAACTTTAATGAAAAACTGTTTTTT
CDR3aa: CASSNFNEKLFF

abundance: -
j_gene: TRBJ1-2
v_gene: TRBV19
d_gene: TRBD1
CDR3nt: TGTGCCAGTAACCCGGAAGGGACAGGAGTTTTAGCTAACTATGGCTACACCTTC
CDR3aa: CASNPEGTGVLANYGYTF

abundance: -
j_gene: TRBJ1-2
v_gene: TRBV27
d_gene: -
CDR3nt: TGTGCCAGCAGTCGGGCTGGCTCTGGAGGAGTATATGGCTACACCTTC
CDR3aa: CASSRAGSGGVYGYTF

abundance: -
j_gene: TRBJ2-3
v_gene: TRBV6-1
d_gene: TRBD2
CDR3nt: TGTGCCAGCAGTGAAGCGCGGGGGGCCGCAGATACGCAGTATTTT
CDR3aa: CASSEARGAADTQYF

abundance: -
j_gene: TRBJ2-1
v_gene: TRBV7-2
d_gene: TRBD2
CDR3nt: TGTGCCAGCAGCTTGGGGGGGTGGTTGGTAGCGGCGTCCTACAATGAGCAGTTCTTC
CDR3aa: CASSLGGWLVAASYNEQFF

abundance: once
j_gene: TRBJ2-6
v_gene: TRBV7-9
d_gene: TRBD1
CDR3nt: TGTGCCAGCAGCAGTACACAGGGGGCTGGGGCCAACGTCCTGACTTTC
CDR3aa: CASSSTQGAGANVLTF

abundance: -
j_gene: TRBJ1-2
v_gene: TRBV6-5
d_gene: -
CDR3nt: TGTGCCAGCAGTACAGGGTATGGCTACACCTTC
CDR3aa: CASSTGYGYTF

abundance: -
j_gene: TRBJ1-1
v_gene: TRBV28
d_gene: -
CDR3nt: TGTGCCAGCAGTTTACGAGCGGGGGCCCTGGGCTTGGCTTTCTTT
CDR3aa: CASSLRAGALGLAFF

abundance: few
j_gene: TRBJ1-2
v_gene: TRBV5-1
d_gene: -
CDR3nt: TGCGCCAGCAGCTTGGCCATCGGACAAGGCTATGGCTACACCTTC
CDR3aa: CASSLAIGQGYGYTF

abundance: -
j_gene: TRBJ1-5
v_gene: TRBV7-2
d_gene: TRBD1
CDR3nt: TGTGCCAGCAGCGCCGGGACAGGGAAGAATCAGCCCCAGCATTTT
CDR3aa: CASSAGTGKNQPQHF

abundance: -
j_gene: TRBJ1-1
v_gene: TRBV6-5
d_gene: TRBD1
CDR3nt: TGTGCCAGCAGGCCACAGGGGTGGAGCACTGAAGCTTTCTTT
CDR3aa: CASRPQGWSTEAFF

abundance: -
j_gene: TRBJ1-4
v_gene: TRBV7-9
d_gene: -
CDR3nt: TGTGCCAGCAGCTTCCGTGGGCAGGGTGACGAAAAACTGTTTTTT
CDR3aa: CASSFRGQGDEKLFF

abundance: -
j_gene: TRBJ2-7
v_gene: TRBV6-2/TRBV6-3
d_gene: TRBD1
CDR3nt: TGTGCCAGCAGTTACGACAGGGAACCCTCCTACGAGCAGTACTTC
CDR3aa: CASSYDREPSYEQYF

abundance: -
j_gene: TRBJ1-3
v_gene: TRBV5-5
d_gene: -
CDR3nt: TGTGCCAGCAGCTTGGGTCTATCCTCTGGAAACACCATATATTTT
CDR3aa: CASSLGLSSGNTIYF

abundance: -
j_gene: TRBJ1-1
v_gene: TRBV7-9
d_gene: -
CDR3nt: TGTGCCAGCAGCTTAGCAAGGGGTTACACTGAAGCTTTCTTT
CDR3aa: CASSLARGYTEAFF